The clone carrying this T cell receptor (beta chain) was detected a few times. The antigen is unknown. These data come from a study of beta chain features in type 1 diabetes. About the research overall: Taken together, all samples contributed around 100,000,000 examined sorted cells. Broader study findings: Type 1 diabetes patients showed a moderate but significant shortening of TCRB CDR3s in all four CD4+ subsets. PCR, the amplification step, might favor shorter templates, equally in patients and controls.

This CDR3 has 15 amino acids. Germline loops: CDR1 SGDLS, CDR2 YYNGEE. Trimming cost V 3 bases and J 1 base, with 11 bases left between them. Sorting based on CD45RO/CCR7/CD25/CD127/CD95/CD27 separated CD4+ naive, central memory, regulatory and stem cell-like memory cells. Purity exceeding 95% was reached by all sorted populations. Expressed TCRB transcripts were sequenced because the entire RNA isolate underwent reverse transcription. Sequencing used immunoSEQ multiplex PCR; TCRdb keeps in-frame clones, though not all of them. The repertoire holds about 650,000 clones, with 12% as singletons. This clonotype originated in a man aged 25 to 45 with type 1 diabetes. Sequenced sample: naive CD4+ T cells from blood. The chain links TRBV9 to TRBJ2-1, with D maybe TRBD2 (5 bases). CDR3 region: CASSALGASYNEQFF. The CDR3 bases are TGTGCCAGCAGCGCTTTGGGAGCTTCCTACAATGAGCAGTTCTTC.